The 31 T cell receptor beta chains presented below share a single source sample, sequenced in a study of identical twins. A single record per CDR3 protein comes from TCRdb applying MiXCR to the 5' RACE reads. The data hold about 480,000 distinct CDR3 sequences, with around 14% observed a single time. The same sample was also used in a study of yellow fever vaccine responses in identical twins.

Sequences were obtained from CD4+ T cells sorted from blood. These receptors came from a woman under 30 in good health.

The chain is built from TRBV20-1 and TRBJ2-5; D is undetermined. This CDR3 has 14 amino acids. Trimming cost V 3 bases and J 2 bases, with 13 bases left between them. Germline V gives CDR1 DFQATT, CDR2 SNEGSKA (reference sequence). The DNA for the CDR3 is TGCAGTGCTAGTGCCGCACTTCAACAAGAGACCCAGTACTTC. This gives the protein CSASAALQQETQYF.

The rearrangement joins TRBV7-9 to TRBJ2-3, with D tentatively TRBD2 (6 bases). The CDR3 extends over 17 amino acids. Germline loops: CDR1 SEHNR, CDR2 FQNEAQ (reference sequence). The V end was cut by 7 bases, the J end by 2 bases, with 22 bases between. CDR3 loop: CASNGVGGVGSTDTQYF. CDR3 nucleotide sequence: TGTGCCAGCAACGGGGTTGGAGGGGTCGGGTCCACAGATACGCAGTATTTT.

This clonotype was seen a few times. CDR3 DNA sequence: TGTGCCAGCAGTGGCGGACTAGCGGGAGGGACTGCCTACAATGAGCAGTTCTTC. It codes for CASSGGLAGGTAYNEQFF. This chain uses TRBV6-2 or TRBV6-3 with TRBJ2-1; 15 bases agree with TRBD2. The CDR3 covers 18 residues. Losses at the gene ends were 5 bases for V and 2 bases for J; bases not matched to a gene: 7. Germline CDR1 and CDR2: MNHEY and SVGEGT.

The rearrangement uses TRBV28 and TRBJ2-2; D is unresolved. The V end lost 5 bases, the J end lost 0 bases, and 13 bases lay between the germline ends. Germline V gene lookup returns CDR1 MDHEN and CDR2 SYDVKM. The CDR3 loop spans 16 amino acids. Here the CDR3 reads CASSRTRRTNTGELFF. The CDR3 DNA reads as TGTGCCAGCAGTCGCACTCGCAGGACGAACACCGGGGAGCTGTTTTTT.

The chain couples TRBV7-9 to TRBJ1-5, with unresolved D. V dropped 5 bases and J dropped 6 bases, with 8 bases sitting between them. Germline V gene sequence: CDR1 SEHNR, CDR2 FQNEAQ (reference sequence). The CDR3 is 12 residues long. CDR3: CASSGGGQPQHF. The CDR3 DNA follows: TGTGCCAGCAGCGGTGGCGGTCAGCCCCAGCATTTT. The full variable domain, its missing parts supplied by reference TRBV7-9 and TRBJ1-5, is DTGVSQNPRHKITKRGQNVTFRCDPISEHNRLYWYRQTLGQGPEFLTYFQNEAQLEKSRLLSDRFSAERPKGSFSTLEIQRTEQGDSAMYLCASSGGGQPQHFGDGTRLSIL.

This clonotype showed up many times. V gene TRBV12-3 or TRBV12-4 combines with J gene TRBJ2-2; tentatively, D is TRBD1 or TRBD2 (5 bases each). V was clipped by 5 bases and J by 4 bases, with 8 bases between them. This CDR3 has 13 amino acids. For the CDR3, the DNA is TGTGCCAGCAGTCGGGACCCCACCGGGGAGCTGTTTTTT. Translation gives CASSRDPTGELFF.

The chain couples TRBV20-1 to TRBJ2-5, with 9 bases identical to TRBD2. Per germline, CDR1 DFQATT and CDR2 SNEGSKA (reference sequence). The CDR3 is made up of 15 amino acids. Losses at the gene ends were 3 bases for V and 2 bases for J; bases not matched to a gene: 7. As DNA, the CDR3 is TGCAGTGCTAGTCGTAGCGGGGGTGCTCAAGAGACCCAGTACTTC. As protein: CSASRSGGAQETQYF.

CDR3 DNA sequence: TGTGCCATCGGGGGGGCGAACACCGGGGAGCTGTTTTTT. Amino acids: CAIGGANTGELFF. The gene calls are TRBV10-3 and TRBJ2-2; 7 positions match TRBD2. The junction had 0 bases not matched to a gene; V was cut back by 8 bases and J by 0 bases. Germline values: CDR1 ENHRY, CDR2 SYGVKD. The CDR3 contains 13 residues.

This chain joins TRBV6-5 and TRBJ2-1, with 13 bases lining up with TRBD2. J lost 13 bases, V lost 8 bases, and 2 bases had no gene match. Per germline, CDR1 MNHEY and CDR2 SVGAGI. The CDR3 has 11 amino acids. CDR3 nucleotides: TGTGCCAGCCGGACTAGCGGGAGACAGTTCTTC. Residues: CASRTSGRQFF.

The chain is built from TRBV25-1 and TRBJ2-2, with D possibly matching TRBD1 (6 bases). Trimming left V 5 bases short and J 4 bases short, with 11 bases between. The CDR3 has 14 residues. The germline gives CDR1 MGHDK, CDR2 SYGVNS. CDR3 nucleotide sequence: TGTGCCAGCAGTCTTCCCAGGGGCACCGGGGAGCTGTTTTTT. Translated: CASSLPRGTGELFF.

This clonotype was seen more than once but under ten times. CDR3 in amino acids: CASREREAYFRYEQYF. Written as DNA, the CDR3 is TGCGCCAGCAGAGAGCGGGAGGCCTACTTTCGTTACGAGCAGTACTTC. The genes are TRBV5-1 and TRBJ2-7, with 9 positions matching TRBD2. The CDR3 contains 16 residues. Per the germline V gene, CDR1 is SGHRS and CDR2 is YFSETQ. V shed 5 bases and J 4 bases; nucleotides not matched to a gene: 13.

This rearrangement joins TRBV6-1 to TRBJ2-2, with a weak D call TRBD2 (6 bases). The V gene's germline CDR1 is MNHNS and CDR2 SASEGT. Trimming took 5 bases from V and 5 from J, leaving 15 bases between them. The CDR3 contains 15 residues. The CDR3 region is CASSLRDLRTGELFF. The CDR3 bases are TGTGCCAGCAGTCTCCGGGACTTAAGGACCGGGGAGCTGTTTTTT.

The sample holds many counts of this clonotype. The V call is TRBV18, the J call TRBJ2-3; D possibly corresponds to TRBD2 (5 bases). This CDR3 comprises 14 residues. Germline V gives CDR1 KGHSH, CDR2 LQKENI. The germline V and J ends were trimmed by 8 bases and 0 bases, with 12 bases remaining between them. Here the CDR3 DNA reads TGTGCCAGCAGTCCCCTAGCCAGCACAGATACGCAGTATTTT. It translates to CASSPLASTDTQYF. Full variable domain (remainder filled in from reference TRBV18 and TRBJ2-3): NAGVMQNPRHLVRRRGQEARLRCSPMKGHSHVYWYRQLPEEGLKFMVYLQKENIIDESGMPKERFSAEFPKEGPSILRIQQVVRGDSAAYFCASSPLASTDTQYFGPGTRLTVL.

The rearrangement uses TRBV12-3 or TRBV12-4 and TRBJ2-2; perhaps TRBD1 as D (6 bases). The CDR3 has 16 residues. V lost 7 bases and J 1 base, leaving 16 bases between the germline ends. The CDR3 here is CASIQQGTRNTGELFF. CDR3 DNA: TGTGCCAGCATCCAACAGGGCACTAGGAACACCGGGGAGCTGTTTTTT.

As regards this clonotype: A read error may produce the germline difference seen at one junction end. The rearrangement joins TRBV7-2 to TRBJ2-4; 11 nucleotides match TRBD2. This CDR3 region has 15 residues. Germline V gene lookup returns CDR1 SGHTA and CDR2 FQGNSA. The CDR3 nucleotides are TGTGCCAGCAGCTCGGGTACTAGCGGGAGTTACATTCAGAACTTC. This codes for CASSSGTSGSYIQNF.

The gene calls are TRBV2 and TRBJ2-5; D perhaps matches TRBD2 (5 bases). Looked up from germline, CDR1 is SNHLY and CDR2 is FYNNEI. The CDR3 is 13 amino acids. Trimming pared 7 bases from V and 3 bases from J, leaving 12 bases between. The CDR3: CASTMRAEETQYF. The CDR3 DNA sequence: TGTGCCAGCACCATGAGGGCGGAAGAGACCCAGTACTTC.

There are a few counts of this clonotype. The chain recombines TRBV6-5 with TRBJ2-3; D not resolved. Germline CDR1 reads MNHEY; CDR2 reads SVGAGI. V lost 4 bases, J lost 6 bases, and 17 bases lay in between. The CDR3 loop spans 15 amino acids. CDR3 amino acids: CASSLVYPDRDTQYF. CDR3 nucleotide sequence: TGTGCCAGCAGTTTGGTGTACCCGGATCGTGATACGCAGTATTTT.

V is TRBV29-1 and J is TRBJ2-3; unclear D gene. This CDR3 is built from 13 residues. Trimming took off 4 bases at V and 0 bases at J, with 8 bases between the two ends. Germline CDR1 reads SQVTM; CDR2 reads ANQGSEA. The DNA of the CDR3 is TGCAGCGTTGCGACCGATAGCACAGATACGCAGTATTTT. This encodes CSVATDSTDTQYF.

A few counts support this clonotype. CDR3 sequence reads: CASSLYKANYGYTF. CDR3 in DNA: TGTGCCAGCAGTTTGTATAAAGCTAACTATGGCTACACCTTC. The genes are TRBV28 and TRBJ1-2; no clear D gene. CDR1 is MDHEN and CDR2 is SYDVKM in the germline V gene. This CDR3 has 14 amino acids. Trimming stripped 3 bases from V and 0 bases from J, with 8 bases between.

The table lists this clonotype with a few counts. This chain links TRBV12-3 or TRBV12-4 with TRBJ2-3; 9 nucleotides line up with TRBD1. Unmatched junction bases numbered 10, after V lost 10 bases and J lost 2 bases. The CDR3 runs to 15 residues. The CDR3 coding sequence is TGTGCCACACACTGGGGGACAGGGCCCACAGATACGCAGTATTTT. Protein product: CATHWGTGPTDTQYF.

This clonotype has a handful of counts. The gene calls are TRBV2 and TRBJ2-4, with 10 bases identical to TRBD1. The CDR3 is made up of 17 amino acids. The trim removed 3 bases at V and 0 bases at J, leaving 5 bases unmatched. Germline CDR1 SNHLY, CDR2 FYNNEI. CDR3 sequence (DNA): TGTGCCAGCAGTGATCGGGACAGGGGTGTAGCCAAAAACATTCAGTACTTC. Amino acid sequence: CASSDRDRGVAKNIQYF.

This clonotype was counted between two and nine times. This CDR3 is CASSLERVPGELFF. In DNA form, the CDR3 reads TGCGCCAGCAGCTTGGAAAGGGTCCCCGGGGAGCTGTTTTTT. This chain connects TRBV5-1 to TRBJ2-2; no clear D gene. V lost 0 bases and J 6 bases, leaving 9 bases between the germline ends. CDR3 length: 14 amino acids. Germline V gene data show CDR1 as SGHRS and CDR2 as YFSETQ.

This clonotype turned up a few times. The gene calls are TRBV13 and TRBJ2-3, with D possibly called TRBD1 or TRBD2 (5 bases each). The CDR3 extends over 16 amino acids. Germline CDR1 PRHDT, CDR2 FYEKMQ (reference sequence). V shed 1 base and J shed 6 bases, with 17 bases lying between them. The CDR3 DNA follows: TGTGCCAGCAGCTTAGTCCGGGGACCCAAAGGGGATACGCAGTATTTT. Its protein is CASSLVRGPKGDTQYF. Filled out from reference TRBV13 and TRBJ2-3, the complete variable domain reads AAGVIQSPRHLIKEKRETATLKCYPIPRHDTVYWYQQGPGQDPQFLISFYEKMQSDKGSIPDRFSAQQFSDYHSELNMSSLELGDSALYFCASSLVRGPKGDTQYFGPGTRLTVL.

This clonotype was seen at least ten times. This chain connects TRBV5-1 to TRBJ2-7; D gene unclear. Germline loops: CDR1 SGHRS, CDR2 YFSETQ. Trimming stripped 2 bases from V and 3 bases from J, with 6 bases between. The CDR3 spans 12 residues. The CDR3 reads CASSFDDYEQYF. The CDR3 bases are TGCGCCAGCAGCTTCGACGACTACGAGCAGTACTTC.

A few counts support this clonotype. The V and J genes are TRBV20-1 and TRBJ2-4, with D maybe TRBD2 (6 bases). This CDR3 is 14 amino acids long. Trimming cost V 3 bases and J 2 bases, with 11 bases left between them. Germline CDR1 is DFQATT and CDR2 is SNEGSKA (reference sequence). CDR3 sequence reads: CSARRDFSKNIQYF. Written as DNA, the CDR3 is TGCAGTGCTAGGCGGGATTTTTCCAAAAACATTCAGTACTTC.

The chain is built from TRBV2 and TRBJ2-3; D remains unclear. Germline V CDR1 and CDR2: SNHLY, FYNNEI. This CDR3 contains 17 residues. Trimming shortened V by 6 bases and J by 3 bases, and 22 bases separated the two germline ends. In nucleotides, the CDR3 is TGTGCCAGCAGCCCTAGAGAGGCTTATAAACCAACAGATACGCAGTATTTT. Its protein product is CASSPREAYKPTDTQYF. Combining the CDR3 with reference TRBV2 and TRBJ2-3 gives the whole variable domain EPEVTQTPSHQVTQMGQEVILRCVPISNHLYFYWYRQILGQKVEFLVSFYNNEISEKSEIFDDQFSVERPDGSNFTLKIRSTKLEDSAMYFCASSPREAYKPTDTQYFGPGTRLTVL.

The CDR3 here is CASSQTGIGAFF. The CDR3 region has the DNA TGTGCCAGCAGCCAGACCGGGATCGGGGCTTTCTTT. V usage is TRBV3-1 and J usage is TRBJ1-1; D uncertain. The germline V and J ends were trimmed by 3 bases and 11 bases, with 13 bases remaining between them. Germline loops: CDR1 LGHDT, CDR2 YNNKEL (reference sequence). The CDR3 length is 12 residues.

The gene calls are TRBV3-1 and TRBJ2-1; D gene unclear. This CDR3 comprises 14 residues. V was trimmed by 0 bases and J by 6 bases, leaving 9 bases between them. Germline loops: CDR1 LGHDT, CDR2 YNNKEL (reference sequence). The CDR3 reads CASSQDLTLNEQFF. The DNA for the CDR3 is TGTGCCAGCAGCCAAGATTTGACGCTCAATGAGCAGTTCTTC.

The chain employs TRBV19 and TRBJ1-4; unclear D gene. The CDR3 sequence is 15 residues long. Germline lookup yields CDR1 LNHDA and CDR2 SQIVND (reference sequence). With 9 bases removed from V and 7 bases from J, the gap between germline ends came to 21 bases. The CDR3 region has the DNA TGTGCCAGCGGACCGGACGGACTTGGAGTTGAAAAACTGTTTTTT. It specifies CASGPDGLGVEKLFF.

There are a few counts of this clonotype. The CDR3 coding sequence is TGTGCCAGCAGGCAATCCGGGACAGGGGAGGCAGATACGCAGTATTTT. Its protein is CASRQSGTGEADTQYF. The rearrangement links TRBV6-2 or TRBV6-3 to TRBJ2-3; 10 positions agree with TRBD1. J was trimmed by 4 bases and V by 6 bases; bases with no gene match: 10. CDR1 is MNHEY and CDR2 is SVGEGT in the germline V gene. The length of the CDR3 is 16 residues.

The chain couples TRBV30 to TRBJ2-4; unclear D gene. Per germline, CDR1 GTSNPN and CDR2 SVGIG (reference sequence). The CDR3 loop spans 15 amino acids. V was cut by 2 bases and J by 1 base, with 12 bases left in between. This CDR3 reads CAWSRTEKAKNIQYF. DNA of the CDR3: TGTGCCTGGAGTCGGACGGAGAAGGCCAAAAACATTCAGTACTTC.